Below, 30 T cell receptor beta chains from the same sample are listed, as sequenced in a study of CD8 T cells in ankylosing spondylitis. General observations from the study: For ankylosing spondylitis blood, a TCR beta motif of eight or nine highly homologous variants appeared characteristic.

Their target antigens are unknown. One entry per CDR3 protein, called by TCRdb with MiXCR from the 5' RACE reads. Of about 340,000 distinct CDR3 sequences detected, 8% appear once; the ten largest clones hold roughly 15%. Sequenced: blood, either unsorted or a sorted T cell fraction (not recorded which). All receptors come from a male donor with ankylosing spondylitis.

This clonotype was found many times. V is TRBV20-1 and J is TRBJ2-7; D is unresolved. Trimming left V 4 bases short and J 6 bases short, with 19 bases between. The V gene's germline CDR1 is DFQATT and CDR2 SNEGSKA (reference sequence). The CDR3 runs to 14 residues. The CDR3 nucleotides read TGCAGTGCTAAGGGCCCCGTCCTTGGCTCCGAGCAGTACTTC. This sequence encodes CSAKGPVLGSEQYF.

DNA for the CDR3: TGTGCCAGCAGCTTAGGACCCGAGGGGGAGCTGTTTTTT. Translated: CASSLGPEGELFF. This chain connects TRBV7-3 to TRBJ2-2; the D is unclear. The V end lost 2 bases, the J end lost 8 bases, and 9 bases lay between the germline ends. This CDR3 comprises 13 residues. The germline CDR1 and CDR2 sequences are SGHTA and FQGTGA.

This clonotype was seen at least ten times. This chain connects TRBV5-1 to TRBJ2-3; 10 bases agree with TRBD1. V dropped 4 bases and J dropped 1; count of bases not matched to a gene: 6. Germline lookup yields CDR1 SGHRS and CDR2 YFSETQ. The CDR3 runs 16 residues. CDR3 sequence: CASSGGDRGGTDTQYF. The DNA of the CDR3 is TGCGCCAGCAGCGGAGGGGACAGGGGAGGCACAGATACGCAGTATTTT. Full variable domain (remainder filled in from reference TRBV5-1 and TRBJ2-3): KAGVTQTPRYLIKTRGQQVTLSCSPISGHRSVSWYQQTPGQGLQFLFEYFSETQRNKGNFPGRFSGRQFSNSRSEMNVSTLELGDSALYLCASSGGDRGGTDTQYFGPGTRLTVL.

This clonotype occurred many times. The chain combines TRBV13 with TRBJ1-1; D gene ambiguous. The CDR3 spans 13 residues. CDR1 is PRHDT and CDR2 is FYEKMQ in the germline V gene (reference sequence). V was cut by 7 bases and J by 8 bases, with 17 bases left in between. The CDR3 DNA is TGTGCCAGCAACGGGGAATTCCCGATCGAAGCTTTCTTT. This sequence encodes CASNGEFPIEAFF.

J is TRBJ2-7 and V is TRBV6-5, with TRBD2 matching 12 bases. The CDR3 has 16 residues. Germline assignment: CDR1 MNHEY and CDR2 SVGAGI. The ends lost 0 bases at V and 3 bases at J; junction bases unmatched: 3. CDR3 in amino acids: CASSYSASGGDYEQYF. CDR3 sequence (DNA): TGTGCCAGCAGTTACTCGGCTAGCGGGGGGGACTACGAGCAGTACTTC.

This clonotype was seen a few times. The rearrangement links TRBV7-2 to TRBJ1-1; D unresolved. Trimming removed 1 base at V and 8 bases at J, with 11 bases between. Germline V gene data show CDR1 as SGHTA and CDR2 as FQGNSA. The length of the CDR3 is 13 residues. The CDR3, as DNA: TGTGCCAGCAGCTTAGAAGCGGGGAGGGAAGCTTTCTTT. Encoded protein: CASSLEAGREAFF.

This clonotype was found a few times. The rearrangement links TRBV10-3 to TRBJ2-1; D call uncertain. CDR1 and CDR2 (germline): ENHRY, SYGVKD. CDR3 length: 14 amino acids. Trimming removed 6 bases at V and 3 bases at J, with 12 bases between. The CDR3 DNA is TGTGCCATCAGGAGCTCCATAGGCTACAATGAGCAGTTCTTC. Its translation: CAIRSSIGYNEQFF.

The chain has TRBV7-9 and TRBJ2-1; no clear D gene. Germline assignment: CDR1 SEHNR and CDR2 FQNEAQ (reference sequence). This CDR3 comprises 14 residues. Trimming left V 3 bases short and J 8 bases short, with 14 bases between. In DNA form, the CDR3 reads TGTGCCAGCAGCTTCCTCCGGGCGAGCCATGAGCAGTTCTTC. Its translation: CASSFLRASHEQFF.

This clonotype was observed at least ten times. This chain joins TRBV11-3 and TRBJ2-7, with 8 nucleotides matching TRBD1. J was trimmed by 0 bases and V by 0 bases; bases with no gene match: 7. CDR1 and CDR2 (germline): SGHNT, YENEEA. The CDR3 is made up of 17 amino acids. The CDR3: CASSLDRRDRFSYEQYF. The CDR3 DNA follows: TGTGCCAGCAGCTTAGATCGGCGGGACAGGTTCTCCTACGAGCAGTACTTC.

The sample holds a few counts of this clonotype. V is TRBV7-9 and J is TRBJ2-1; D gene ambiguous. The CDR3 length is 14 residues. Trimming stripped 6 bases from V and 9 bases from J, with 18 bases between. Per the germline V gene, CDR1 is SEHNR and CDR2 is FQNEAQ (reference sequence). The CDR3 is CASRDRIRTAEQFF. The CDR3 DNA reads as TGTGCCAGCAGGGATAGGATTCGGACGGCTGAGCAGTTCTTC.

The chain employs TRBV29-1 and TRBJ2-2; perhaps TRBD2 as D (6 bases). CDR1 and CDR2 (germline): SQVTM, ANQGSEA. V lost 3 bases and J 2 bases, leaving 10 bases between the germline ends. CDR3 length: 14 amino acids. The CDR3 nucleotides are TGCAGCGTTGATAGGGCGGGAAACACCGGGGAGCTGTTTTTT. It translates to CSVDRAGNTGELFF.

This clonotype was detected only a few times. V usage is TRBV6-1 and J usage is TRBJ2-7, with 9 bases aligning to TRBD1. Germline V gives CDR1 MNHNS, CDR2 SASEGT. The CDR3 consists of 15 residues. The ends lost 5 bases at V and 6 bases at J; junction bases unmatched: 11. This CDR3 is CASSPQGQGEGEQYF. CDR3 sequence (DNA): TGTGCCAGCAGTCCCCAGGGACAGGGTGAAGGCGAGCAGTACTTC.

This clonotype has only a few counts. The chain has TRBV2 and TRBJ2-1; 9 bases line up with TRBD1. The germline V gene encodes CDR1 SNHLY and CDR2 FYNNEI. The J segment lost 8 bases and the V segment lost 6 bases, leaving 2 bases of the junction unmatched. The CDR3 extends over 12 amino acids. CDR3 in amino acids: CASSRDRDEQFF. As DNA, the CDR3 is TGTGCCAGCAGCCGGGACAGGGATGAGCAGTTCTTC.

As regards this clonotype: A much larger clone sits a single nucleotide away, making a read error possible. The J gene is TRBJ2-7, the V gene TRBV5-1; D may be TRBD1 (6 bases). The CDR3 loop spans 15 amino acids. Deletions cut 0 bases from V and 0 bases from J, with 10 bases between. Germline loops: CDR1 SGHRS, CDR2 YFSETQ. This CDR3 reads CASSLVQGSSYEQYF. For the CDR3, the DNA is TGCGCCAGCAGCTTGGTCCAGGGGAGCTCCTACGAGCAGTACTTC.

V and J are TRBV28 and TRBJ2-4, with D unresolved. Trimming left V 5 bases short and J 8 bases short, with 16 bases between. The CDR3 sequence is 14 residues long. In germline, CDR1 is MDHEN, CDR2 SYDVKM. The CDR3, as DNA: TGTGCCAGCAGTCCCCAAAGCGTAGGAGACATTCAGTACTTC. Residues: CASSPQSVGDIQYF.

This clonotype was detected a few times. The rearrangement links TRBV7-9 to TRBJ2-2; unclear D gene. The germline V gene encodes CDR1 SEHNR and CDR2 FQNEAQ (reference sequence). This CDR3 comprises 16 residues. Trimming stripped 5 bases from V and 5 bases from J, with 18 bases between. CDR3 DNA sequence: TGTGCCAGCAGCCCTCTCGCCACCCAAAGTACCGGGGAGCTGTTTTTT. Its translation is CASSPLATQSTGELFF.

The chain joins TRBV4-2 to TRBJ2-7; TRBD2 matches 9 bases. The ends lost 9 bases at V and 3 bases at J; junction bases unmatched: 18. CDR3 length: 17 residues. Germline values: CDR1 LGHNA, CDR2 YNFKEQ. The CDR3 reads CASGLQTSGRGGYEQYF. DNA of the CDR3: TGTGCCAGTGGGCTACAGACTAGCGGCCGTGGGGGCTACGAGCAGTACTTC.

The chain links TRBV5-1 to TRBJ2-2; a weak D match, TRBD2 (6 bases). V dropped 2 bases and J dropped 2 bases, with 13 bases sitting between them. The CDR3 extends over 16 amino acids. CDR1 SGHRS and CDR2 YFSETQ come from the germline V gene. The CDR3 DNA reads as TGCGCCAGCAGCTTATATCTAGCGAGAAACACCGGGGAGCTGTTTTTT. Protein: CASSLYLARNTGELFF.

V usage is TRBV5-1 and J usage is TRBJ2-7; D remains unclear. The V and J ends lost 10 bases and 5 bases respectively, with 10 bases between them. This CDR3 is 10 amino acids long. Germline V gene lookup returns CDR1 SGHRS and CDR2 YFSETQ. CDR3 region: CARQRHEQYF. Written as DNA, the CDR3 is TGCGCCCGTCAGCGCCACGAGCAGTACTTC.

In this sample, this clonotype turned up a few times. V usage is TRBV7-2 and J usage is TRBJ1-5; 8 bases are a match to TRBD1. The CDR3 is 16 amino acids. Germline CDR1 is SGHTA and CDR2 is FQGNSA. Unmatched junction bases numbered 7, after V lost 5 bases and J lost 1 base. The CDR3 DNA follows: TGTGCCAGCAGCGACGCAACAGGGGGAAGCAATCAGCCCCAGCATTTT. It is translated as CASSDATGGSNQPQHF.

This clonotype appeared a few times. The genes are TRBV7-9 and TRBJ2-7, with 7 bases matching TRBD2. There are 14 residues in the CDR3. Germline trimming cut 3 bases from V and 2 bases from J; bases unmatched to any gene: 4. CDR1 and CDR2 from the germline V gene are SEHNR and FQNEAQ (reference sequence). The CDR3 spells CASSFSGDAYEQYF. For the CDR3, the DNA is TGTGCCAGCAGCTTCAGCGGGGATGCCTACGAGCAGTACTTC. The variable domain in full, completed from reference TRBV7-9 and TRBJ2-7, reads DTGVSQNPRHKITKRGQNVTFRCDPISEHNRLYWYRQTLGQGPEFLTYFQNEAQLEKSRLLSDRFSAERPKGSFSTLEIQRTEQGDSAMYLCASSFSGDAYEQYFGPGTRLTVT.

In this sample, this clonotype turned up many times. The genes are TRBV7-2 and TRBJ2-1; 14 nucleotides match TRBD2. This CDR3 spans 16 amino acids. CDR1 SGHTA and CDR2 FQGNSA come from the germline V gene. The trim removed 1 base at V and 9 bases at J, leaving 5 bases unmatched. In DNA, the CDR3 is TGTGCCAGCAGCTTAGTGGGGACTAGCGGGAGTGGTGAGCAGTTCTTC. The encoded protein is CASSLVGTSGSGEQFF. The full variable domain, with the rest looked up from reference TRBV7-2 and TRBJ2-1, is GAGVSQSPSNKVTEKGKDVELRCDPISGHTALYWYRQSLGQGLEFLIYFQGNSAPDKSGLPSDRFSAERTGGSVSTLTIQRTQQEDSAVYLCASSLVGTSGSGEQFFGPGTRLTVL.

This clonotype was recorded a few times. CDR3 region: CSARGARNTGELFF. DNA for the CDR3: TGCAGTGCTAGGGGGGCGCGTAACACCGGGGAGCTGTTTTTT. The J gene is TRBJ2-2, the V gene TRBV20-1; tentatively, D is TRBD1 (6 bases). Germline values: CDR1 DFQATT, CDR2 SNEGSKA (reference sequence). V was shortened by 3 bases and J by 2 bases, with 10 bases between the two germline ends. The CDR3 covers 14 residues.

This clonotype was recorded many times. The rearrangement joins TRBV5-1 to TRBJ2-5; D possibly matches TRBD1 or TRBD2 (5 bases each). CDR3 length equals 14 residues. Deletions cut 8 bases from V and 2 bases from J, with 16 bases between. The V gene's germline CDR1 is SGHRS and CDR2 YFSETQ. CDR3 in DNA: TGCGCCAGTTCCGGGACGGAATTACAAGAGACCCAGTACTTC. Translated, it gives CASSGTELQETQYF.

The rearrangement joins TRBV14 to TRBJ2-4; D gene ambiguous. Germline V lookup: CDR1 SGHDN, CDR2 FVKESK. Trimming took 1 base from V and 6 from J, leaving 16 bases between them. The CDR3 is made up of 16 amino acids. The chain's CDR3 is CASSQGPESLRNIQYF. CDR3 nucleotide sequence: TGTGCCAGCAGCCAAGGCCCGGAGTCCCTGAGAAACATTCAGTACTTC.

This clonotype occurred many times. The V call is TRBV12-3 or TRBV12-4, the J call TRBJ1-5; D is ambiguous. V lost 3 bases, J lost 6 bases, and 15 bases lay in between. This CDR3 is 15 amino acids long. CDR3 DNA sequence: TGTGCCAGCAGTTTGGGCCGAAGGACGGTTCAGCCCCAGCATTTT. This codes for CASSLGRRTVQPQHF.

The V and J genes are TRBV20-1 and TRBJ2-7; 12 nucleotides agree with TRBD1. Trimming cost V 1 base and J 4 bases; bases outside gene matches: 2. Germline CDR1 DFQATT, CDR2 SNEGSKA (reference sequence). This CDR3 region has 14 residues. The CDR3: CSARGGQGAYEQYF. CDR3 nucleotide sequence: TGCAGTGCTAGAGGGGGACAGGGGGCTTACGAGCAGTACTTC.

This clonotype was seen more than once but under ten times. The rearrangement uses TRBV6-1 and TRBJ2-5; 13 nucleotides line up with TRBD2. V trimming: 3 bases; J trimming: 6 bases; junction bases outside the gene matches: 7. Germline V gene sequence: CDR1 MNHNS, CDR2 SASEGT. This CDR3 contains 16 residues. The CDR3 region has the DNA TGTGCCAGCAGTGACCGGACTAGCGGGAGTGAAAAGACCCAGTACTTC. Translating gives CASSDRTSGSEKTQYF.

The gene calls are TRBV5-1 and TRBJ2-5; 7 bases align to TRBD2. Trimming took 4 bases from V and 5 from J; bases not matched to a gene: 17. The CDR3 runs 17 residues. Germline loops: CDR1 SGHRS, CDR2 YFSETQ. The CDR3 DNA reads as TGCGCCAGCAGCCCCCCCCTAGCGGACGATGGAGGGGAGACCCAGTACTTC. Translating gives CASSPPLADDGGETQYF.

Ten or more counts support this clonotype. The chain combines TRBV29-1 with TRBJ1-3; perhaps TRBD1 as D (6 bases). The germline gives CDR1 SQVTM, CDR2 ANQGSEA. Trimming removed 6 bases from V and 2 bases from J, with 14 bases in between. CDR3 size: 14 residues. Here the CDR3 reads CSVAGVTAGNTIYF. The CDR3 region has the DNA TGCAGCGTGGCAGGGGTGACGGCTGGAAACACCATATATTTT. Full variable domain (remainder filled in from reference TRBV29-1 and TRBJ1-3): SAVISQKPSRDICQRGTSLTIQCQVDSQVTMMFWYRQQPGQSLTLIATANQGSEATYESGFVIDKFPISRPNLTFSTLTVSNMSPEDSSIYLCSVAGVTAGNTIYFGEGSWLTVV.